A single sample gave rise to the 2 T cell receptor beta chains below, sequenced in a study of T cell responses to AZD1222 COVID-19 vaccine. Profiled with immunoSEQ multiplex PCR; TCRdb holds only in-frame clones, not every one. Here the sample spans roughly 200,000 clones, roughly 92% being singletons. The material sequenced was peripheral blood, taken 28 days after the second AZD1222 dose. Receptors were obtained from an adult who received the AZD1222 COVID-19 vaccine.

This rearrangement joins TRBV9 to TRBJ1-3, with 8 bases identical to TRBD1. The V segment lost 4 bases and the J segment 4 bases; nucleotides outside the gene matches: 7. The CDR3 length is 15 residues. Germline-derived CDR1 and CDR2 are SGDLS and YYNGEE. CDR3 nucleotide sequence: TGTGCCAGCAGCAAGGGGCGACAGGGGGGAAACACCATATATTTT. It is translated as CASSKGRQGGNTIYF. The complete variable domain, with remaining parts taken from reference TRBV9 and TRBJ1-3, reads DSGVTQTPKHLITATGQRVTLRCSPRSGDLSVYWYQQSLDQGLQFLIQYYNGEERAKGNILERFSAQQFPDLHSELNLSSLELGDSALYFCASSKGRQGGNTIYFGEGSWLTVV.

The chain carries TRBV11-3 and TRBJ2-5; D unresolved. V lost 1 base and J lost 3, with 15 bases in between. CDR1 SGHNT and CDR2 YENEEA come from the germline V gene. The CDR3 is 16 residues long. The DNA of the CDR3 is TGTGCCAGCAGCTTAGTTGGACGTAGACAAAAAGAGACCCAGTACTTC. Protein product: CASSLVGRRQKETQYF.